The 8 T cell receptor beta chains below all came from one sample that was sequenced in a study of OX40 agonist ivuxolimab in advanced cancers. Receptor libraries were prepared by the immunoSEQ multiplex PCR assay. The clones in this table, taken by TCRdb from immuneACCESS, are in-frame only. Not every clone is retained; where verified, under half of the shortfall comes from an unresolved V gene, and the cause of the rest is unknown. This sample has 80,000 to 95,000 clones in its table, and about 80% of those were observed once. The top ten hold roughly 1.8% of the sample. The input for sequencing was CD4+ or CD8+ T cells sorted from blood, taken in a trial of the OX40 agonist ivuxolimab. The receptor set was obtained from an adult with an advanced solid tumor such as melanoma, head and neck, liver or kidney cancer.

This clone was observed a handful of times. The chain employs TRBV2 and TRBJ1-5, with D possibly matching TRBD1 (6 bases). The CDR3 has 15 amino acids. V gave up 6 bases and J gave up 0 bases, with 12 bases separating them. Germline CDR1 SNHLY, CDR2 FYNNEI. The CDR3 sequence: CASRDRTASNQPQHF. For the CDR3, the DNA is TGTGCCAGCAGGGACCGGACAGCTAGCAATCAGCCCCAGCATTTT.

In its sample, this clone was seen once. This sequence joins TRBV9 and TRBJ1-3, with D tentatively TRBD1 (5 bases). V was clipped by 0 bases and J by 2 bases, with 12 bases between them. In germline, CDR1 is SGDLS, CDR2 YYNGEE. CDR3 size: 16 residues. The CDR3 reads CASSVGGRAAGNTIYF. As DNA, the CDR3 is TGTGCCAGCAGCGTAGGGGGACGGGCGGCTGGAAACACCATATATTTT.

This clone was seen once. The chain employs TRBV7-2 and TRBJ2-7, with D tentatively TRBD2 (7 bases). Germline-derived CDR1 and CDR2 are SGHTA and FQGNSA. The CDR3 is made up of 13 amino acids. V lost 4 bases and J lost 7, with 14 bases in between. In DNA, the CDR3 is TGTGCCAGCAGCTCCGGGGGGCGGTTGGAGCAGTACTTC. Translated: CASSSGGRLEQYF.

The rearrangement links TRBV5-4 to TRBJ2-5; 12 bases are a match to TRBD2. V shed 4 bases and J 4 bases; nucleotides not matched to a gene: 11. CDR1 is SGHNT and CDR2 is YYREEE in the germline V gene (reference sequence). The CDR3 length is 17 residues. CDR3 loop: CASSLRRASGGGETQYF. CDR3 in DNA: TGTGCCAGCAGCCTCAGGAGGGCTAGCGGGGGGGGAGAGACCCAGTACTTC.

This clone was recorded a few times. This chain joins TRBV4-3 and TRBJ2-7, with D hard to call. V shed 0 bases and J shed 0 bases, with 6 bases lying between them. Germline CDR1 is LGHNA and CDR2 is YSLEER. The CDR3 is 14 residues long. CDR3 residues: CASSQDRSSYEQYF. CDR3 nucleotides: TGCGCCAGCAGCCAAGACAGGAGCTCCTACGAGCAGTACTTC.

The rearrangement uses TRBV10-3 and TRBJ2-1; D is tentatively TRBD1 or TRBD2 (5 bases each). V lost 6 bases and J lost 5, with 17 bases in between. Germline CDR1 ENHRY, CDR2 SYGVKD. The CDR3 runs 15 residues. For the CDR3, the DNA is TGTGCCATCAGAAGGGACCTCGACCGGCACAATGAGCAGTTCTTC. This gives the protein CAIRRDLDRHNEQFF.

The chain combines TRBV27 with TRBJ1-5; 11 bases are shared with TRBD1. The CDR3 has 15 residues. V dropped 6 bases and J dropped 6; count of bases not matched to a gene: 7. CDR1 and CDR2 from the germline V gene are MNHEY and SMNVEV (reference sequence). The chain's CDR3 is CASSPMGQGVQPQHF. In DNA, the CDR3 is TGTGCCAGCAGCCCAATGGGACAGGGGGTTCAGCCCCAGCATTTT.

The rearrangement links TRBV6-5 to TRBJ2-7; D perhaps matches TRBD2 (5 bases). The germline gives CDR1 MNHEY, CDR2 SVGAGI. This CDR3 spans 16 amino acids. V lost 3 bases, J lost 3 bases, and 18 bases lay in between. CDR3 loop: CASSYSRPTRGYEQYF. The CDR3 nucleotides are TGTGCCAGCAGTTATAGTAGGCCCACCCGGGGCTACGAGCAGTACTTC.